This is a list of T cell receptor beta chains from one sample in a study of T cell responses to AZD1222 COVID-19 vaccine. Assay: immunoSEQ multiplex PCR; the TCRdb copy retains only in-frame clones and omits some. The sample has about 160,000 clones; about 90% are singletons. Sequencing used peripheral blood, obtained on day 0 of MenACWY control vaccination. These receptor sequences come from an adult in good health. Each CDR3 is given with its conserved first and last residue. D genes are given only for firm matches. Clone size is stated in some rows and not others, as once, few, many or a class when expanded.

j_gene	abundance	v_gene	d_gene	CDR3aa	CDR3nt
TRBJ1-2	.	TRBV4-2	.	CASSQDFTDYGYTF	TGTGCCAGCAGCCAAGATTTTACGGACTATGGCTACACCTTC
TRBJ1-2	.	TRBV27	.	CASSLFLGSGYTF	TGTGCCAGCAGTTTGTTTCTGGGGAGTGGCTACACCTTC
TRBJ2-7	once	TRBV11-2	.	CASSGTQASYEQYF	TGTGCCAGCAGCGGCACCCAAGCCTCCTACGAGCAGTACTTC
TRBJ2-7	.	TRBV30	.	CAWTQGLGSYEQYF	TGTGCCTGGACCCAAGGACTGGGCTCCTACGAGCAGTACTTC
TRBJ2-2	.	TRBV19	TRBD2	CASSKGLAVMNTGELFF	TGTGCCAGTAGTAAGGGACTAGCGGTTATGAACACCGGGGAGCTGTTTTTT
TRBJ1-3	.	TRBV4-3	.	CASSQDASGSGNTIYF	TGCGCCAGCAGCCAAGATGCCTCCGGCTCTGGAAACACCATATATTTT
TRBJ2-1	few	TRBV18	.	CASSYNEQFF	TGTGCCAGCTCCTACAATGAGCAGTTCTTC
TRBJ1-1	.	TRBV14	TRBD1	CASSHEQGVYTEAFF	TGTGCCAGCAGCCATGAACAGGGGGTCTATACTGAAGCTTTCTTT
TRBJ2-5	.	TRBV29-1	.	CSVIFSGGGETQYF	TGCAGCGTTATTTTCAGCGGAGGGGGGGAGACCCAGTACTTC
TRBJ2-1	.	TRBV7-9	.	CASSLTAGGSYNEQFF	TGTGCCAGCAGCTTAACTGCGGGTGGGTCCTACAATGAGCAGTTCTTC
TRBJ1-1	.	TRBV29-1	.	CSVDWGSGTEAFF	TGCAGCGTTGATTGGGGGTCGGGCACTGAAGCTTTCTTT
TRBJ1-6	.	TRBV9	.	CASSPRSGHNNSPLHF	TGTGCCAGCAGCCCTAGATCGGGACACAATAATTCACCCCTCCACTTT
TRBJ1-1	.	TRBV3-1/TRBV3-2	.	CASSQLLNTEAFF	TGTGCCAGCAGCCAACTTCTGAACACTGAAGCTTTCTTT
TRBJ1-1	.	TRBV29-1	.	CSVVWGSGNTEAFF	TGCAGCGTTGTTTGGGGGTCGGGGAACACTGAAGCTTTCTTT
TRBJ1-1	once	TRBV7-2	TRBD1	CASSLFLQGARNTEAFF	TGTGCCAGCAGCCTTTTCCTACAGGGGGCTCGGAACACTGAAGCTTTCTTT
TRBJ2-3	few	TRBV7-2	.	CASSLSSAGADTQYF	TGTGCCAGCAGCTTATCCTCGGCGGGCGCAGATACGCAGTATTTT
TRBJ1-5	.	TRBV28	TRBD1	CASSDETGYNQPQHF	TGTGCCAGCAGCGACGAGACAGGGTACAATCAGCCCCAGCATTTT
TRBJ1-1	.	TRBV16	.	CASSPGIFEAFF	TGTGCCAGCAGCCCCGGGATCTTTGAAGCTTTCTTT
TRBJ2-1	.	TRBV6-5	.	CASIWGTGNEQFF	TGTGCCAGCATTTGGGGAACGGGCAATGAGCAGTTCTTC